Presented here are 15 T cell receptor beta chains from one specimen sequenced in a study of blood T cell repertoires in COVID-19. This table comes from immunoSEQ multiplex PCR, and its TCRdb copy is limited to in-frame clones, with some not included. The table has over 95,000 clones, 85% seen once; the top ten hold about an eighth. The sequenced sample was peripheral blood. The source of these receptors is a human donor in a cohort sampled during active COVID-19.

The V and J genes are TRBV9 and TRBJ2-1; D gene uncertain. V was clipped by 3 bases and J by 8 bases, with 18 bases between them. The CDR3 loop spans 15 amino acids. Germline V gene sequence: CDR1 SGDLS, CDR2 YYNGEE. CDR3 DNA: TGTGCCAGCAGCGACCCTGGCGGCGACGCCGATGAGCAGTTCTTC. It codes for CASSDPGGDADEQFF.

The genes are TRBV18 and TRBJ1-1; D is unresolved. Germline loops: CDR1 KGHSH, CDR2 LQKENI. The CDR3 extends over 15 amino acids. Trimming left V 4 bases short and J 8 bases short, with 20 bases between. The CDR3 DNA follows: TGTGCCAGCTCACAACGACAAGGGAGGGTTAACGAAGCTTTCTTT. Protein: CASSQRQGRVNEAFF.

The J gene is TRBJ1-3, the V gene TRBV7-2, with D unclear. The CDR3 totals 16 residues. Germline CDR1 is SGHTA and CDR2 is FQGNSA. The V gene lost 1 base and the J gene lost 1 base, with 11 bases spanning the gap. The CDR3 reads CASSLGPPLSGNTIYF. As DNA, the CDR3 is TGTGCCAGCAGCTTAGGGCCGCCGTTGTCTGGAAACACCATATATTTT.

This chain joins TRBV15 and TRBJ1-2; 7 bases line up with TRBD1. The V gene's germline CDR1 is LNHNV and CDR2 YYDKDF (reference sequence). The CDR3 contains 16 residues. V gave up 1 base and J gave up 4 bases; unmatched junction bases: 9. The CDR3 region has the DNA TGTGCCACCAGCAGAGTGGGGAATCCAGGGGGCTATGGCTACACCTTC. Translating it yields CATSRVGNPGGYGYTF.

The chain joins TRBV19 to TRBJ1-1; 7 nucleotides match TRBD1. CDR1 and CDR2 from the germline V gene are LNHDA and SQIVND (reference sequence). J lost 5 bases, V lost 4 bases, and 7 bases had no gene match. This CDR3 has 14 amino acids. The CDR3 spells CASSTRQGRTEAFF. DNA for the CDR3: TGTGCCAGTAGTACGAGACAGGGACGGACTGAAGCTTTCTTT. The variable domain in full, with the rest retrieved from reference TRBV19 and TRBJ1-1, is DGGITQSPKYLFRKEGQNVTLSCEQNLNHDAMYWYRQDPGQGLRLIYYSQIVNDFQKGDIAEGYSVSREKKESFPLTVTSAQKNPTAFYLCASSTRQGRTEAFFGQGTRLTVV.

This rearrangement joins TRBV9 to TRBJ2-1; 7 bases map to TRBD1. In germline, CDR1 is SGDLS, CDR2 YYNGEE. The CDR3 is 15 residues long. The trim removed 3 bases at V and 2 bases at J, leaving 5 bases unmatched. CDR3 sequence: CASSAPGTAYNEQFF. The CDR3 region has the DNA TGTGCCAGCAGCGCCCCCGGGACAGCCTACAATGAGCAGTTCTTC.

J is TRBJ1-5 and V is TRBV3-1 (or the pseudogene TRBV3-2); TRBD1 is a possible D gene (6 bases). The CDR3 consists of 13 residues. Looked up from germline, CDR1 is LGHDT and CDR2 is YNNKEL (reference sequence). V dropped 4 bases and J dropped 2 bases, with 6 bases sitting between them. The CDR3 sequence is CASSRQGNQPQHF. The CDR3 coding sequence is TGTGCCAGCAGCCGACAGGGCAATCAGCCCCAGCATTTT.

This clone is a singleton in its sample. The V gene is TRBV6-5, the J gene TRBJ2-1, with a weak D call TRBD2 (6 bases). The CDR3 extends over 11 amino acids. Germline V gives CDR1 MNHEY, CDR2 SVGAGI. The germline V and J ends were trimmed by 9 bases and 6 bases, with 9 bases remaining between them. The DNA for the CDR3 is TGTGCCAGTTCGGGGGTCAATGAGCAGTTCTTC. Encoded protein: CASSGVNEQFF.

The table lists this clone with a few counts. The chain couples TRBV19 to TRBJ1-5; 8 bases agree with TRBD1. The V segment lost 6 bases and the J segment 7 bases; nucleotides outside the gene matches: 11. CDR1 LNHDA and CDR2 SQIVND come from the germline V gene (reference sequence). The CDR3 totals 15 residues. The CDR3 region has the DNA TGTGCCAGTAGAGACATGGACAGGGATTGGCAGCCCCAGCATTTT. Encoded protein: CASRDMDRDWQPQHF. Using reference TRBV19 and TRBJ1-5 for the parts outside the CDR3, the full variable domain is DGGITQSPKYLFRKEGQNVTLSCEQNLNHDAMYWYRQDPGQGLRLIYYSQIVNDFQKGDIAEGYSVSREKKESFPLTVTSAQKNPTAFYLCASRDMDRDWQPQHFGDGTRLSIL.

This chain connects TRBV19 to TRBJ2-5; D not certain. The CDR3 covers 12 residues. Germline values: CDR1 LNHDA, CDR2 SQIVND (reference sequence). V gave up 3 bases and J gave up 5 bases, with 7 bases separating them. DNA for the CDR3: TGTGCCAGTAGTATGTCTCGGGAGACCCAGTACTTC. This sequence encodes CASSMSRETQYF.

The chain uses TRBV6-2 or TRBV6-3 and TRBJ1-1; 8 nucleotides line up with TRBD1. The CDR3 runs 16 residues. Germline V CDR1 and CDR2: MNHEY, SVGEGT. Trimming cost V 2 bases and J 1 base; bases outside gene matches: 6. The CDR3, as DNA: TGTGCCAGCAGTTACGTCCAGGGGGCGAGGAACACTGAAGCTTTCTTT. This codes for CASSYVQGARNTEAFF.

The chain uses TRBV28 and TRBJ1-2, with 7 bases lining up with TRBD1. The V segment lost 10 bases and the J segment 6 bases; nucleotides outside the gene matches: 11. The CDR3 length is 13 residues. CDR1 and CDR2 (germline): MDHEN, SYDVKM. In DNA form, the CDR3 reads TGTGCCACCGGAGGGGGCGGAAGGAATGGCTACACCTTC. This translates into CATGGGGRNGYTF.

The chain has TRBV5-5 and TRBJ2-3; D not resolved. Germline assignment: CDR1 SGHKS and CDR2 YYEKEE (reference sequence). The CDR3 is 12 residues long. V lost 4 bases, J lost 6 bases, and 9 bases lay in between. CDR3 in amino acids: CASSPFGDTQYF. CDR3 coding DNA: TGTGCCAGCAGCCCTTTCGGGGATACGCAGTATTTT.

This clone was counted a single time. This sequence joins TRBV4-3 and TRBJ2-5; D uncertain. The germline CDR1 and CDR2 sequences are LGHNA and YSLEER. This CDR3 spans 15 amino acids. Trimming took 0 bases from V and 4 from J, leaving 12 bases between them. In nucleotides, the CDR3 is TGCGCCAGCAGCCAAGATCATCTTACAGCAGAGACCCAGTACTTC. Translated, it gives CASSQDHLTAETQYF.

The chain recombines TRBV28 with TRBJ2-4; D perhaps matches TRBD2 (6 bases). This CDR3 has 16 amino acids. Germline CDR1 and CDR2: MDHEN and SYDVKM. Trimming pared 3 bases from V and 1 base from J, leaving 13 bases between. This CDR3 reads CASSLLGGEAKNIQYF. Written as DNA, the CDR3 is TGTGCCAGCAGTTTGTTGGGGGGTGAGGCCAAAAACATTCAGTACTTC.